The clone carrying this T cell receptor beta chain was counted a few times. This record comes from a study of blood T cell repertoires in COVID-19. Study at large: From T cells, B-cell-depleted T cells, or PBMCs came the material, which was cDNA or gDNA.

This CDR3 contains 15 residues. Trimming removed 1 base from V and 9 bases from J, with 16 bases in between. Germline assignment: CDR1 SGHTA and CDR2 FQGTGA. In the authors' workflow: By means of reference gene primer amplification, nucleated cell counts were estimated. Repertoires were generated with immunoSEQ multiplex PCR, while TCRdb's copy carries only in-frame clones and drops some. V, J and clone size were drawn from that table, and D and trimming were deduced from the DNA. The table includes about 240,000 clones, roughly 85% detected once. Enrolled during active infection, Seattle patients were then followed longitudinally.

This chain uses TRBV7-3 with TRBJ2-1, with D possibly matching TRBD1 (5 bases). The receptor was derived from a man aged 50 to 59 with COVID-19, enrolled during active disease. The sequencing sample was made of peripheral blood. The CDR3 DNA follows: TGTGCCAGCAGCTTAAGTTCCGGATCCCAGGGTGAGCAGTTCTTC. It yields the protein CASSLSSGSQGEQFF.